This T cell receptor (beta chain) derives from a study of cytomegalovirus exposure and HLA in healthy donors. The overall study: The 120 or so validation repertoires were produced on the same platform as the 650 or so repertoires of the first cohort. This was reported in a later analysis.

Trimming took 0 bases from V and 3 from J, leaving 15 bases between them. Germline V lookup: CDR1 KGHSH, CDR2 LQKENI. There are 16 residues in the CDR3. Profiled with immunoSEQ multiplex PCR; TCRdb holds only in-frame clones, not every one. The sample lists about 220,000 clones, around four fifths seen once, with over 12% in the top ten. This sequence joins TRBV18 and TRBJ2-7; a weak D match, TRBD1 (6 bases). The clonotype comes from a woman in her 30s in good health and CMV-seropositive. Sequences were obtained from PBMCs. The CDR3 protein is CASSPPRTETGYEQYF. CDR3 in DNA: TGTGCCAGCTCACCACCCCGAACCGAGACAGGCTACGAGCAGTACTTC.